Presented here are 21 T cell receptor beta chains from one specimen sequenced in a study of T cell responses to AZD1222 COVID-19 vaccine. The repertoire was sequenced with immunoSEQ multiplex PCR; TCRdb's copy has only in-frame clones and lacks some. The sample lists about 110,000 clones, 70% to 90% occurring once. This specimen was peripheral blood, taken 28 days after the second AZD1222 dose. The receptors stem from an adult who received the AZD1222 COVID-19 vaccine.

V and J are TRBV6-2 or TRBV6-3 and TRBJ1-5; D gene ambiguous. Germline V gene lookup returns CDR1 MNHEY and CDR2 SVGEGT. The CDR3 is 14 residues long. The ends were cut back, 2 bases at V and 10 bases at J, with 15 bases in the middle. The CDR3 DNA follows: TGTGCCAGCAGTTACAACAGATACTATGTACCCCAGCATTTT. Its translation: CASSYNRYYVPQHF.

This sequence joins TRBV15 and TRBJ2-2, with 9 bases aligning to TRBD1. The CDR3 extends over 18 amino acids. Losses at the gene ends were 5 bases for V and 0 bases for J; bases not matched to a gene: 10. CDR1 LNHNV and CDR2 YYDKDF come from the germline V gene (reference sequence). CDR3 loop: CATSGRDRAKANTGELFF. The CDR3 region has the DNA TGTGCCACCAGCGGCCGGGACAGGGCTAAGGCGAACACCGGGGAGCTGTTTTTT.

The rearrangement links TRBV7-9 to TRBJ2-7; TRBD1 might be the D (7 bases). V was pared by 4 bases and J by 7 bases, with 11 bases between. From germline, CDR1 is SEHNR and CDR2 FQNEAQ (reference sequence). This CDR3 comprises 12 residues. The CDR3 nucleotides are TGTGCCAGCAGCTCCCCAGGGGGGGAGCAGTACTTC. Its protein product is CASSSPGGEQYF.

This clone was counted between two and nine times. CDR3 DNA sequence: TGCGCCAGCAGCCTAGGGGTGGCTAATGAAAAACTGTTTTTT. It encodes CASSLGVANEKLFF. This chain uses TRBV5-1 with TRBJ1-4; D is perhaps TRBD1 (5 bases). The CDR3 sequence is 14 residues long. V lost 4 bases to trimming and J lost 3 bases, with 10 bases between them. The germline CDR1 and CDR2 sequences are SGHRS and YFSETQ.

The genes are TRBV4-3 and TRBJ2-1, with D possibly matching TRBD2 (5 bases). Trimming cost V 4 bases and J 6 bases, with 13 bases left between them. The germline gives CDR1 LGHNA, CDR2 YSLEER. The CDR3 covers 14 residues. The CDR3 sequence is CASSPGVFPNEQFF. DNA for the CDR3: TGCGCCAGCAGCCCCGGGGTCTTTCCCAATGAGCAGTTCTTC.

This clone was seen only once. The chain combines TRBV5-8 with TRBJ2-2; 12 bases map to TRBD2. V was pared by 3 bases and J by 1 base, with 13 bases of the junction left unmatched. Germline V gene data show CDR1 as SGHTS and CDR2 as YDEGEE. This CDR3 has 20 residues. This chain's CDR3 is CASSSPRLAGDKGNTGELFF. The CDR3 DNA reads TGTGCCAGCAGCTCCCCAAGACTAGCGGGGGACAAGGGGAACACCGGGGAGCTGTTTTTT.

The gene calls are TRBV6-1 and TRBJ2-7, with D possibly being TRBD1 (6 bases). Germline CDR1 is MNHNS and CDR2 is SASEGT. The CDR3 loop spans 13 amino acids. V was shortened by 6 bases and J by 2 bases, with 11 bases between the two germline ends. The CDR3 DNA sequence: TGTGCCAGCAGGGAACAGGGCGCCTACGAGCAGTACTTC. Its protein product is CASREQGAYEQYF.

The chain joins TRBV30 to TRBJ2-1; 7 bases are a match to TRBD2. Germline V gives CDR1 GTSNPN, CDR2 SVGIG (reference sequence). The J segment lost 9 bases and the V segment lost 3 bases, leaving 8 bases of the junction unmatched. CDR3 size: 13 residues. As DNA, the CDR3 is TGTGCCTGGAGCCACCAAGGACTAGTTGAGCAGTTCTTC. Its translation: CAWSHQGLVEQFF.

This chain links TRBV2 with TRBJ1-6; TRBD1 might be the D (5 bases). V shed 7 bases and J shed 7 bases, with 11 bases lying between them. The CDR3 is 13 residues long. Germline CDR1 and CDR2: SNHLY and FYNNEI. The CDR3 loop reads CASKAGWNSPLHF. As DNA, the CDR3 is TGTGCCAGCAAGGCAGGGTGGAATTCACCCCTCCACTTT.

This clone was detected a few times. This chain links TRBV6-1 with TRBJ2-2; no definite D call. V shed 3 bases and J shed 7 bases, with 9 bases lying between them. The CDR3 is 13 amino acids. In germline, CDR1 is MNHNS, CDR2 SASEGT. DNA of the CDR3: TGTGCCAGCAGTGACAGGAGTTTCGGGGAGCTGTTTTTT. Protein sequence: CASSDRSFGELFF.

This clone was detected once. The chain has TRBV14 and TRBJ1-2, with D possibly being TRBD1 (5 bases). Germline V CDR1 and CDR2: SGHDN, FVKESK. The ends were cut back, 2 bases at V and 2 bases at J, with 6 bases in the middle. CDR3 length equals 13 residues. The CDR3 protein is CASSQWDNYGYTF. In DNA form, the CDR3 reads TGTGCCAGCAGCCAATGGGACAACTATGGCTACACCTTC.

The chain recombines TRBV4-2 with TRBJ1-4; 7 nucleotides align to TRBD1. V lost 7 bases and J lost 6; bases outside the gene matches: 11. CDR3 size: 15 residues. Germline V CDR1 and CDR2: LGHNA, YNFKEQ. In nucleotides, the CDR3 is TGTGCCAGCAACCTGGGCAGGGGGGGGGATGAAAAACTGTTTTTT. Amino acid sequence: CASNLGRGGDEKLFF.

The CDR3 loop is CASSVHSRYNEQFF. The CDR3 DNA reads TGCGCCAGCAGCGTTCACTCGAGGTACAATGAGCAGTTCTTC. The V call is TRBV5-1, the J call TRBJ2-1; D unclear. This CDR3 has 14 amino acids. In germline, CDR1 is SGHRS, CDR2 YFSETQ. V lost 4 bases and J 4 bases, leaving 12 bases between the germline ends.

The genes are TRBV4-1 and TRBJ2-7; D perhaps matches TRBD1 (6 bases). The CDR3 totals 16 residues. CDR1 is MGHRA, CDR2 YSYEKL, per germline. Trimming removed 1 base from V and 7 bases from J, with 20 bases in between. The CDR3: CASSQATGPPALEQYF. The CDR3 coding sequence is TGCGCCAGCAGCCAAGCCACAGGGCCCCCGGCTTTGGAGCAGTACTTC.

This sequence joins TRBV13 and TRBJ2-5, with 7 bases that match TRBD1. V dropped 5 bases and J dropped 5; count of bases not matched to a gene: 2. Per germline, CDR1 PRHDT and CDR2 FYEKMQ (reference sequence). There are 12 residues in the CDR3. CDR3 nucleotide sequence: TGTGCCAGCAGCCAGGGGGTTGAGACCCAGTACTTC. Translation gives CASSQGVETQYF.

The CDR3 is CASSLVGTGGVAGLRYNEQFF. The CDR3 DNA is TGTGCCAGCAGCTTAGTAGGGACAGGGGGCGTAGCGGGACTGAGATACAATGAGCAGTTCTTC. The chain recombines TRBV7-6 with TRBJ2-1; 12 bases align to TRBD1. Germline V gene sequence: CDR1 SGHVS, CDR2 FNYEAQ. V shed 1 base and J 4 bases; nucleotides not matched to a gene: 17. The CDR3 contains 21 residues.

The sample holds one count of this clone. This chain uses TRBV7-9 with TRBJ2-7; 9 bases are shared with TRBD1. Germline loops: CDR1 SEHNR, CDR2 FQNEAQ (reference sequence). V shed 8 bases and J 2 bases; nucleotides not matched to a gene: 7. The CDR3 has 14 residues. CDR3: CASGRDREPYEQYF. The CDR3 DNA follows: TGTGCCAGCGGCCGGGACAGGGAACCCTACGAGCAGTACTTC. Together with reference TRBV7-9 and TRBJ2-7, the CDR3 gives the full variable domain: DTGVSQNPRHKITKRGQNVTFRCDPISEHNRLYWYRQTLGQGPEFLTYFQNEAQLEKSRLLSDRFSAERPKGSFSTLEIQRTEQGDSAMYLCASGRDREPYEQYFGPGTRLTVT.

CDR3 loop: CASSATTARGNEQFF. The CDR3 coding sequence is TGTGCCAGCAGCGCTACGACCGCGCGGGGAAATGAGCAGTTCTTC. The V and J genes are TRBV9 and TRBJ2-1; perhaps TRBD2 as D (6 bases). The CDR3 loop spans 15 amino acids. The V end was cut by 3 bases, the J end by 7 bases, with 17 bases between. Looked up from germline, CDR1 is SGDLS and CDR2 is YYNGEE. The whole variable domain, filled in from reference TRBV9 and TRBJ2-1, reads DSGVTQTPKHLITATGQRVTLRCSPRSGDLSVYWYQQSLDQGLQFLIQYYNGEERAKGNILERFSAQQFPDLHSELNLSSLELGDSALYFCASSATTARGNEQFFGPGTRLTVL.

The CDR3, as DNA: TGTGCCAGCAGAGCCTCACGAGGATTATCCTTGGGGTCACCCCTCCACTTT. This codes for CASRASRGLSLGSPLHF. The chain has TRBV28 and TRBJ1-6; D is unclear. Germline CDR1 MDHEN, CDR2 SYDVKM. The CDR3 covers 17 residues. V shed 6 bases and J shed 10 bases, with 25 bases lying between them.

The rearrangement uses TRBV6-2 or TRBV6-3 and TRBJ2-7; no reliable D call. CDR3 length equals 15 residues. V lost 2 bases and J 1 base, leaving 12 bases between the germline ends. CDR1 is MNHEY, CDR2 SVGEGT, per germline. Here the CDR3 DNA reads TGTGCCAGCAGTTACGATGCCGACCCGTCCTACGAGCAGTACTTC. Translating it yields CASSYDADPSYEQYF.

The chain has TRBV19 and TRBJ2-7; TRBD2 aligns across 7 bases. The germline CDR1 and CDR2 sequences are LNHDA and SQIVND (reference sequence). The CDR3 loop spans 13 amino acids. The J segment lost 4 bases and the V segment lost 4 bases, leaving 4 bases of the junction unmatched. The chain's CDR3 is CASSRMREYEQYF. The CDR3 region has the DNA TGTGCCAGTAGTAGAATGCGGGAGTACGAGCAGTACTTC.